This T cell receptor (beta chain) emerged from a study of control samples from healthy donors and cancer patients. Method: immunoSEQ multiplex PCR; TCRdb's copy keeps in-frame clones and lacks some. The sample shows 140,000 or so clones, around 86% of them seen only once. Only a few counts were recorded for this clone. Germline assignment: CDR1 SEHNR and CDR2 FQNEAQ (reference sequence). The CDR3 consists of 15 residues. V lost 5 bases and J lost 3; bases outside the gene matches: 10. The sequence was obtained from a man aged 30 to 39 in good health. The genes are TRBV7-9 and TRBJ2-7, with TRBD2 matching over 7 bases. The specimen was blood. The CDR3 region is CASSPLGGTFYEQYF. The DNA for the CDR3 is TGTGCCAGCAGCCCCCTGGGGGGGACCTTCTACGAGCAGTACTTC.